Sequencing of this TCR beta chain was carried out in a study of long-term antiretroviral therapy in people with HIV. PBMC samples from each donor numbered at least one pre-ART and at least two post-ART. The run of the v3.0 immunoSEQ assay was at survey level. Libraries were prepared by immunoSEQ multiplex PCR; TCRdb keeps only in-frame clonotypes and omits some of them. The data hold 8,000 to 10,000 clones, with 84% observed a single time. Unmatched junction bases numbered 5, after V lost 0 bases and J lost 7 bases. Germline V lookup: CDR1 WSHSY, CDR2 SAAADI. This CDR3 is built from 16 residues. The study's findings and limits: The range of CDR3 lengths in HIV repertoires proved narrower than that found in controls. Increased diversity was seen after ART, yet it remained lower than in transplant donor controls.

This clone turned up a few times. What it recognizes is unknown. Sample: unsorted PBMCs, taken 0.3 years before starting antiretroviral therapy. This receptor was taken from a young man with HIV. The gene calls are TRBV10-2 and TRBJ2-1, with TRBD1 matching 11 bases. The chain's CDR3 is CASSESGTGGANEQFF. DNA of the CDR3: TGCGCCAGCAGTGAGTCCGGGACAGGGGGGGCGAATGAGCAGTTCTTC.